The 12 T cell receptor beta chains below were found in one sample sequenced in a study of cytomegalovirus exposure and HLA in healthy donors. PCR was performed using 60 Vbeta and 13 Jbeta primers. The assay was immunoSEQ multiplex PCR, and TCRdb's table has in-frame clones only and misses some. The sample yields 100,000 to 150,000 clones, 75% to 85% seen once. Specimen: PBMCs. All receptors come from a girl aged 2 to 9 in good health and CMV-seronegative.

This sequence joins TRBV29-1 and TRBJ1-2, with a tentative D call TRBD1 (6 bases). Per germline, CDR1 SQVTM and CDR2 ANQGSEA. The CDR3 is 16 residues long. V was clipped by 7 bases and J by 1 base, with 22 bases between them. The CDR3: CSAVPQGQPGNYGYTF. CDR3 bases: TGCAGCGCTGTGCCCCAGGGGCAGCCGGGTAACTATGGCTACACCTTC.

This chain uses TRBV5-3 with TRBJ2-1; D is possibly TRBD2 (5 bases). TRBV5-3 is an open reading frame, and its role is uncertain. The CDR3 is 14 residues long. Trimming stripped 10 bases from V and 5 bases from J, with 19 bases between. The CDR3 region has the DNA TGTGCCGGAGGTAGTGGTTTTAGCCACAATGAGCAGTTCTTC. Translating gives CAGGSGFSHNEQFF.

The chain links TRBV27 to TRBJ1-2; 7 nucleotides align to TRBD1. Germline V gene sequence: CDR1 MNHEY, CDR2 SMNVEV (reference sequence). V shed 3 bases, J shed 8 bases, and the junction held 3 bases outside the gene matches. The CDR3 consists of 12 residues. The CDR3 DNA sequence: TGTGCCAGCAGTTTTACAGGGGTCGGCTACACCTTC. Residues: CASSFTGVGYTF.

The chain recombines TRBV4-2 with TRBJ1-1; possible D gene TRBD1, 5 bases. V lost 4 bases, J lost 7 bases, and 19 bases lay in between. Germline CDR1 LGHNA, CDR2 YNFKEQ. The CDR3 runs to 15 residues. Here the CDR3 reads CASSPHLSAGDEAFF. The CDR3 bases are TGTGCCAGCAGCCCCCACCTTAGCGCGGGGGATGAAGCTTTCTTT.

CDR3 nucleotides: TGTGCCAGCAGTTCTTTAGCGGGCGCGGATACGCAGTATTTT. Protein product: CASSSLAGADTQYF. The V call is TRBV28, the J call TRBJ2-3; the match to TRBD2 covers 7 bases. Losses at the gene ends were 4 bases for V and 6 bases for J; bases not matched to a gene: 7. Germline V gives CDR1 MDHEN, CDR2 SYDVKM. The CDR3 consists of 14 residues.

This clone was counted once. The chain joins TRBV4-1 to TRBJ2-7; perhaps TRBD1 as D (6 bases). The V and J ends lost 0 bases and 1 base respectively, with 13 bases between them. Germline V gives CDR1 MGHRA, CDR2 YSYEKL. The CDR3 runs to 16 residues. The CDR3 spells CASSQDMRQGSYEQYF. The CDR3 coding sequence is TGCGCCAGCAGCCAAGATATGCGGCAGGGGTCCTACGAGCAGTACTTC.

This clone has only one observation. The V gene is TRBV4-1, the J gene TRBJ1-2, with a tentative D call TRBD1 (6 bases). V dropped 4 bases and J dropped 2 bases, with 11 bases sitting between them. The CDR3 is made up of 14 amino acids. Germline assignment: CDR1 MGHRA and CDR2 YSYEKL. In DNA, the CDR3 is TGCGCCAGCAGCCCTAAACAGGGAAACTATGGCTACACCTTC. Its protein is CASSPKQGNYGYTF.

The rearrangement joins TRBV7-5 to TRBJ2-1; the table's D call, TRBD2, was not checked against the DNA. TRBV7-5 is termed a pseudogene. The CDR3 covers 14 residues. The CDR3 DNA follows: TGTGTCAGAAGCTCCCCTCTAGCGGGATTTGAGCAGTTCTTC. Its protein product is CVRSSPLAGFEQFF.

The genes are TRBV7-9 and TRBJ2-7; 9 bases agree with TRBD2. Looked up from germline, CDR1 is SEHNR and CDR2 is FQNEAQ (reference sequence). V shed 1 base, J shed 5 bases, and the junction held 3 bases outside the gene matches. This CDR3 spans 14 amino acids. The CDR3: CASSLVAGVDEQYF. The DNA for the CDR3 is TGTGCCAGCAGCTTAGTAGCGGGAGTCGACGAGCAGTACTTC.

This chain joins TRBV4-1 and TRBJ1-4; tentative D call: TRBD1 (5 bases). CDR1 MGHRA and CDR2 YSYEKL come from the germline V gene. The CDR3 length is 17 residues. Trimming took off 1 base at V and 6 bases at J, with 18 bases between the two ends. The CDR3 DNA reads TGCGCCAGCAGCCAAGTCCCCCTCGTCAGGGAGGATGAAAAACTGTTTTTT. This codes for CASSQVPLVREDEKLFF.

V usage is TRBV10-3 and J usage is TRBJ1-2, with 7 bases that match TRBD1. J gave up 2 bases and V 4 bases, and 1 base lay outside the gene matches. The length of the CDR3 is 13 residues. CDR1 ENHRY and CDR2 SYGVKD come from the germline V gene. CDR3 sequence: CAISGDSNYGYTF. CDR3 DNA sequence: TGTGCCATCAGTGGGGACAGCAACTATGGCTACACCTTC.

In its sample, this clone was seen once. This chain connects TRBV28 to TRBJ1-3; 8 bases match TRBD1. The CDR3 contains 14 residues. The germline V gene encodes CDR1 MDHEN and CDR2 SYDVKM. Trimming took 6 bases from V and 2 from J; bases not matched to a gene: 3. CDR3 region: CASRRTGTGNTIYF. CDR3 bases: TGTGCCAGCAGGCGGACAGGGACTGGAAACACCATATATTTT.